This entry lists 3 T cell receptor beta chains sequenced from one sample in a study of CD8 T cells in Susac syndrome. Reverse transcription of 0.5 to 1 ug RNA was performed with random hexamers. TCRdb recomputed calls from the immunoSEQ multiplex PCR reads with MiXCR, one row per CDR3 protein. Found here are roughly 88,000 distinct CDR3 sequences, roughly 96% of them singletons; the top ten hold around 0.41%. The sample was CD8+ T cells from PBMCs. These TCRs come from a human donor with Susac syndrome.

This clonotype appeared a single time. This chain links TRBV4-1 with TRBJ2-1; possible D gene TRBD2, 6 bases. This CDR3 is built from 16 residues. CDR1 and CDR2 (germline): MGHRA, YSYEKL. Trimming cost V 1 base and J 6 bases, with 16 bases left between them. This CDR3 reads CASSQVSGSAGNEQFF. In DNA, the CDR3 is TGCGCCAGCAGCCAAGTGAGCGGGTCAGCTGGCAATGAGCAGTTCTTC.

This clonotype was picked up one time. The rearrangement joins TRBV20-1 to TRBJ2-3, with D possibly matching TRBD2 (6 bases). The CDR3 is 15 residues long. Germline values: CDR1 DFQATT, CDR2 SNEGSKA (reference sequence). The V gene lost 3 bases and the J gene lost 1 base, with 14 bases spanning the gap. The CDR3 is CSARAGRSRTDTQYF. DNA for the CDR3: TGCAGTGCTAGGGCGGGGAGGTCCCGCACAGATACGCAGTATTTT.

The chain uses TRBV4-3 and TRBJ2-7; D gene uncertain. This CDR3 region has 14 residues. CDR1 and CDR2 (germline): LGHNA, YSLEER. V lost 4 bases and J 0 bases, leaving 10 bases between the germline ends. The DNA of the CDR3 is TGCGCCAGCAGCCGAGACATACGCTCCTACGAGCAGTACTTC. This translates into CASSRDIRSYEQYF.